The present entry profiles one T cell receptor (beta chain) with its context. Its antigen is undetermined. The data stem from a study of CD8 T cells in ankylosing spondylitis. Findings and caveats of the study: Clones linked with disease were CD8+ and fairly uncommon in the peripheral blood. Characteristic of ankylosing spondylitis blood, it appeared, was a TCR beta motif comprising eight highly homologous variants. Significant enrichment of disease-linked clones was reported in matched ankylosing spondylitis synovial fluid.

V shed 0 bases and J shed 10 bases, with 19 bases lying between them. Germline CDR1 SGDLS, CDR2 YYNGEE. This CDR3 has 16 amino acids. Quantitative 5'-RACE was performed with molecular barcodes, and it yielded the TCR beta libraries. TCRdb reprocessed the 5' RACE reads with MiXCR, giving one entry per CDR3 protein. This sample has roughly 700,000 distinct CDR3 sequences, with over 15% found just once. The sequence came from a male donor with ankylosing spondylitis. The specimen was blood, either unsorted or a sorted T cell fraction (not recorded which). The gene calls are TRBV9 and TRBJ2-2; D not certain. CDR3 residues: CASSVAGDSIIVELFF. CDR3 sequence (DNA): TGTGCCAGCAGCGTAGCTGGAGATAGCATCATCGTGGAGCTGTTTTTT.